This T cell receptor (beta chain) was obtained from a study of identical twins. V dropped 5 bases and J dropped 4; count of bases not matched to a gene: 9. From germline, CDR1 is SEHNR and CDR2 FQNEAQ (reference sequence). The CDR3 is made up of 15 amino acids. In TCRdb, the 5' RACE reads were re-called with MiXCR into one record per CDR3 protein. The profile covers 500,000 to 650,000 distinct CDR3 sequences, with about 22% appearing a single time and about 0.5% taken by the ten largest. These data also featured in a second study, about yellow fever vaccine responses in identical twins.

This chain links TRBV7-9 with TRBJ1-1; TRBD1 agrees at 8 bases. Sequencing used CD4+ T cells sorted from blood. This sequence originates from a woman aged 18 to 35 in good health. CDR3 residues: CASSLQDREGTEAFF. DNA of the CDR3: TGTGCCAGCAGCCTGCAGGACAGGGAAGGCACTGAAGCTTTCTTT.